One and the same sample provided the 18 T cell receptor beta chains below, sequenced in a study of cytomegalovirus exposure and HLA in healthy donors. Some clones are missing from TCRdb's copy, which holds only in-frame ones; the method was immunoSEQ multiplex PCR. The table lists about 160,000 clones, around 92% of them singletons. Sample: PBMCs. The receptors stem from a man between 18 and 35 years old in good health and CMV-seropositive.

This clone was seen just once. V and J are TRBV4-1 and TRBJ2-7, with 10 bases identical to TRBD1. CDR1 is MGHRA and CDR2 is YSYEKL in the germline V gene. CDR3 length: 15 amino acids. With 3 bases clipped from V and 4 bases from J, the junction kept 6 bases outside the gene matches. The CDR3 bases are TGCGCCAGCAGCCAGCGACAGGGGGCGCTTTACGAGCAGTACTTC. Translation gives CASSQRQGALYEQYF.

The rearrangement uses TRBV7-8 and TRBJ2-7, with a tentative D call TRBD2 (5 bases). The germline V gene has CDR1 SGHVS and CDR2 FQNEAQ. The V and J ends lost 2 bases and 5 bases respectively, with 16 bases between them. The CDR3 is 15 residues long. In DNA form, the CDR3 reads TGTGCCAGCAGCTTATTGCCTGGGTCCGGGGACGAGCAGTACTTC. This translates into CASSLLPGSGDEQYF.

This chain uses TRBV7-6 with TRBJ2-1; 7 bases line up with TRBD2. J lost 4 bases, V lost 3 bases, and 9 bases had no gene match. Germline assignment: CDR1 SGHVS and CDR2 FNYEAQ. The CDR3 totals 16 residues. DNA of the CDR3: TGTGCCAGCAGCTTCGCGCTAGCGGCGAGATACAATGAGCAGTTCTTC. Translation gives CASSFALAARYNEQFF.

The genes are TRBV11-3 and TRBJ2-1; D gene unclear. The CDR3 runs 12 residues. From germline, CDR1 is SGHNT and CDR2 YENEEA. The V gene lost 2 bases and the J gene lost 5 bases, with 4 bases spanning the gap. The CDR3 DNA reads as TGTGCCAGCAGCTTAAACAACAATGAGCAGTTCTTC. Translating gives CASSLNNNEQFF.

This clone occurred a few times. The DNA of the CDR3 is TGTGCCAGCAGCCCCAGGGTGGGGGACAGGGAGCAGTACTTC. Its protein is CASSPRVGDREQYF. V and J are TRBV5-4 and TRBJ2-7, with 8 nucleotides matching TRBD1. The J segment lost 7 bases and the V segment lost 4 bases, leaving 10 bases of the junction unmatched. The CDR3 has 14 amino acids. Germline V gives CDR1 SGHNT, CDR2 YYREEE (reference sequence).

This chain joins TRBV29-1 and TRBJ2-1, with 14 bases fitting TRBD2. This CDR3 has 17 residues. The V segment lost 4 bases and the J segment 6 bases; nucleotides outside the gene matches: 11. CDR1 SQVTM and CDR2 ANQGSEA come from the germline V gene. CDR3 sequence reads: CSVVNPVTSGRANEQFF. CDR3 in DNA: TGCAGCGTTGTAAACCCGGTGACTAGCGGGAGGGCCAATGAGCAGTTCTTC.

In this sample, this clone turned up once. The CDR3 DNA reads as TGTGCCAGCAGCGTAGGTACAGTTAACACTGAAGCTTTCTTT. Its protein product is CASSVGTVNTEAFF. The chain combines TRBV9 with TRBJ1-1; D is uncertain. Germline V gene lookup returns CDR1 SGDLS and CDR2 YYNGEE. The CDR3 sequence is 14 residues long. Trimming cost V 0 bases and J 2 bases, with 8 bases left between them.

The V call is TRBV19, the J call TRBJ1-4; no reliable D call. Germline lookup yields CDR1 LNHDA and CDR2 SQIVND (reference sequence). V was shortened by 4 bases and J by 1 base, with 10 bases between the two germline ends. This CDR3 comprises 15 residues. CDR3 sequence reads: CASSTRAGTNEKLFF. As DNA, the CDR3 is TGTGCCAGTAGTACGAGGGCGGGAACTAATGAAAAACTGTTTTTT.

The rearrangement uses TRBV7-8 and TRBJ2-1; TRBD2 matches at 12 bases. CDR1 SGHVS and CDR2 FQNEAQ come from the germline V gene. V dropped 5 bases and J dropped 13; count of bases not matched to a gene: 18. The CDR3 totals 17 residues. The chain's CDR3 is CASSAGQGLASGRAQFF. CDR3 in DNA: TGTGCCAGCAGCGCGGGACAGGGTTTGGCTAGCGGGAGGGCCCAGTTCTTC.

This clone came up a few times. This rearrangement joins TRBV29-1 to TRBJ2-7, with D possibly being TRBD1 (6 bases). The CDR3 runs 14 residues. The V gene's germline CDR1 is SQVTM and CDR2 ANQGSEA. Deletions cut 7 bases from V and 1 base from J, with 17 bases between. The CDR3 loop reads CSAVGLDRSYEQYF. CDR3 in DNA: TGCAGCGCTGTGGGCCTCGACAGGTCCTACGAGCAGTACTTC.

The chain employs TRBV19 and TRBJ2-1, with 9 bases identical to TRBD2. V lost 7 bases, J lost 6 bases, and 10 bases stayed unmatched. Germline CDR1 and CDR2: LNHDA and SQIVND (reference sequence). The CDR3 length is 15 residues. CDR3: CASTFSSGIPNEQFF. The CDR3 DNA reads as TGTGCCAGTACTTTCTCTAGCGGGATCCCCAATGAGCAGTTCTTC.

In this sample, this clone turned up once. The J gene is TRBJ2-3, the V gene TRBV4-1, with D perhaps matching TRBD2 (5 bases). The V end was cut by 3 bases, the J end by 12 bases, with 16 bases between. The CDR3 runs to 13 residues. Germline CDR1 reads MGHRA; CDR2 reads YSYEKL. In DNA, the CDR3 is TGCGCCAGCAGCCATCCCGACTACTCTTCACAGTATTTT. Its protein product is CASSHPDYSSQYF.

The V call is TRBV19, the J call TRBJ2-7, with D tentatively TRBD2 (5 bases). V was trimmed by 2 bases and J by 6 bases, leaving 17 bases between them. Germline values: CDR1 LNHDA, CDR2 SQIVND (reference sequence). The CDR3 sequence is 15 residues long. This chain's CDR3 is CASSIFRDPGSEQYF. The CDR3 nucleotides are TGTGCCAGTAGTATATTTCGGGATCCTGGTAGCGAGCAGTACTTC.

This chain links TRBV6-1 with TRBJ2-1; TRBD1 matches at 11 bases. The germline V gene encodes CDR1 MNHNS and CDR2 SASEGT. Trimming took 4 bases from V and 8 from J; bases not matched to a gene: 10. CDR3 length equals 16 residues. Here the CDR3 DNA reads TGTGCCAGCAGTGCCCAAACCGGGACAGGGGGTTATGAGCAGTTCTTC. Protein product: CASSAQTGTGGYEQFF.

The rearrangement links TRBV27 to TRBJ2-5; 7 positions agree with TRBD1. There are 15 residues in the CDR3. Per the germline V gene, CDR1 is MNHEY and CDR2 is SMNVEV (reference sequence). After removal of 0 bases from V and 4 bases from J, the junction contained 5 bases not matched to a gene. CDR3 amino acids: CASSLSGTVGETQYF. The CDR3 bases are TGTGCCAGCAGTTTATCGGGGACAGTTGGAGAGACCCAGTACTTC.

J is TRBJ2-3 and V is TRBV5-1; 8 nucleotides align to TRBD2. Germline CDR1 reads SGHRS; CDR2 reads YFSETQ. The CDR3 has 16 amino acids. Losses at the gene ends were 0 bases for V and 5 bases for J; bases not matched to a gene: 8. As DNA, the CDR3 is TGCGCCAGCAGCTTGGAGGGCGGGAGGCTTGGAGATACGCAGTATTTT. Residues: CASSLEGGRLGDTQYF. Combining the CDR3 with reference TRBV5-1 and TRBJ2-3 gives the whole variable domain KAGVTQTPRYLIKTRGQQVTLSCSPISGHRSVSWYQQTPGQGLQFLFEYFSETQRNKGNFPGRFSGRQFSNSRSEMNVSTLELGDSALYLCASSLEGGRLGDTQYFGPGTRLTVL.

This chain links TRBV29-1 with TRBJ1-1, with a tentative D call TRBD1 (5 bases). V was trimmed by 6 bases and J by 7 bases, leaving 15 bases between them. The CDR3 consists of 12 residues. CDR1 is SQVTM and CDR2 is ANQGSEA in the germline V gene. The CDR3 DNA reads TGCAGCGTAAGTTACCCAGGGTATGAAGCTTTCTTT. It specifies CSVSYPGYEAFF.

The genes are TRBV15 and TRBJ2-1; TRBD2 is a possible D gene (7 bases). CDR3 size: 13 residues. Trimming stripped 3 bases from V and 15 bases from J, with 18 bases between. In germline, CDR1 is LNHNV, CDR2 YYDKDF (reference sequence). The CDR3 coding sequence is TGTGCCACCAGCAGGGGCCGAGGGGGGGACGGGTTCTTC. Protein sequence: CATSRGRGGDGFF.